A selection of T cell receptor beta chains follows, all from one sample in a study of OX40 agonist ivuxolimab in advanced cancers. TCRdb's copy holds only in-frame clones and misses some; the assay was immunoSEQ multiplex PCR. The sample lists about 27,000 clones; 76% were seen once. This sample comprised CD4+ or CD8+ T cells sorted from blood, obtained in a trial of the OX40 agonist ivuxolimab. All receptors come from an adult with an advanced solid tumor such as melanoma, head and neck, liver or kidney cancer. CDR3s include the opening cysteine and the closing phenylalanine or tryptophan. Each record gives: clone size, J gene, V gene, D gene, CDR3 DNA, CDR3 protein. D genes are given only for firm matches. The size field is filled for only some rows; it gives once, few, many or a size class.

.	TRBJ1-2	TRBV5-6	TRBD1	TGTGCCAGCAGCCCCGATCGTGGGACAGCTAACTATGGCTACACCTTC	CASSPDRGTANYGYTF
few	TRBJ2-5	TRBV5-1	TRBD2	TGCGCCAGCAGATTTAGCGGGGGGGACGGAGAGACCCAGTACTTC	CASRFSGGDGETQYF
.	TRBJ1-5	TRBV5-5	.	TGTGCCAGCAGCTTGGGGGGAGGGCAGGGCCGACAGCCCCAGCATTTT	CASSLGGGQGRQPQHF
.	TRBJ2-7	TRBV4-2	.	TGTGCCAGCAGCCAAGATCTGGGCCAGGACAGCGTTGTGAGCTCCTACGAGCAGTACTTC	CASSQDLGQDSVVSSYEQYF
.	TRBJ1-2	TRBV30	.	TGTGTCCGAGAGGGGGTCGGTGGCTACACCTTC	CVREGVGGYTF
.	TRBJ2-3	TRBV6-4	TRBD2	TGTGCCAGCAGTAGGACTAGTGGAGATACGCAGTATTTT	CASSRTSGDTQYF
.	TRBJ1-2	TRBV29-1	.	TGCAGCGTTGGGATGGGTGGCTACACCTTC	CSVGMGGYTF
.	TRBJ2-2	TRBV23-1	TRBD2	TGCGCCAGCAGTCAATCTCGCGGGGGAACGAACACCGGGGAGCTGTTTTTT	CASSQSRGGTNTGELFF
.	TRBJ2-3	TRBV5-3	.	TGTGCCAGAAGCTTGGTAAGCGTGGGTTTTACGCAGTATTTT	CARSLVSVGFTQYF
.	TRBJ1-2	TRBV7-9	.	TGTGCCAGCAGCTTAGGCGGAGGGGCGCACTATGGCTACACCTTC	CASSLGGGAHYGYTF
.	TRBJ2-5	TRBV19	.	TGTGCCAGTAGTATAGGCCAGGGGGGAGGAGAGACCCAGTACTTC	CASSIGQGGGETQYF
few	TRBJ1-4	TRBV4-3	.	TGCGCCAGCAGCCTCGGCGGAGGAAATGAAAAACTGTTTTTT	CASSLGGGNEKLFF
.	TRBJ2-1	TRBV7-9	TRBD2	TGTGCCAGCAGCCCAGGTAGCGGGGAATACAATGAGCAGTTCTTC	CASSPGSGEYNEQFF
.	TRBJ1-1	TRBV27	TRBD1	TGTGCCAGCAGTTTATTTTGGACAGGGGGCGCCTACACTGAAGCTTTCTTT	CASSLFWTGGAYTEAFF
few	TRBJ1-1	TRBV6-5	TRBD1	TGTGCCAGCAGTCCGGGACAGGGGACGAACACTGAAGCTTTCTTT	CASSPGQGTNTEAFF
.	TRBJ1-1	TRBV5-1	TRBD1	TGCGCCAGCAGCTCGGGACAGGCGCTAGATCTTTTGATGAACACTGAAGCTTTCTTT	CASSSGQALDLLMNTEAFF
.	TRBJ1-1	TRBV7-9	TRBD1	TGTGCCAGCAGCTTATCAGGGGGGAGGACTGAAGCTTTCTTT	CASSLSGGRTEAFF
.	TRBJ2-6	TRBV10-2	TRBD1	TGCGCCAGCAGTGTTAGGACAGGCTACAACTCTGGGGCCAACGTCCTGACTTTC	CASSVRTGYNSGANVLTF
.	TRBJ2-7	TRBV11-2	.	TGTGCCAGCAGCCGGGGGGACCAGGGGGTTAGGGAGCAGTACTTC	CASSRGDQGVREQYF
once	TRBJ2-1	TRBV7-3	TRBD2	TGTGCCAGCCGCTCAGCGGGGCCGTACAATGAGCAGTTCTTC	CASRSAGPYNEQFF
.	TRBJ1-4	TRBV5-1	.	TGCGCCAGCAGCTCCCTGGCGGGTAATTACGAAAAACTGTTTTTT	CASSSLAGNYEKLFF
.	TRBJ2-5	TRBV5-1	TRBD2	TGCGCCAGCAGCTTAGGGCGGGGAGGGGAGACCCAGTACTTC	CASSLGRGGETQYF
.	TRBJ2-5	TRBV9	.	TGTGCCAGCAGCGTCTCCAGGGGAGAGACCCAGTACTTC	CASSVSRGETQYF
.	TRBJ2-5	TRBV19	.	TGTGCCAGTAGTTCCCACATACTAGCTGGAGAGACCCAGTACTTC	CASSSHILAGETQYF
.	TRBJ2-1	TRBV5-1	.	TGCGCCAGCAGCTTGGGGGGAACTAAGGGTACAGAGCAGTTCTTC	CASSLGGTKGTEQFF
.	TRBJ1-1	TRBV18	TRBD1	TGTGCCAGCTCACCACGGTTTGACCGGGACAGCACTGAAGCTTTCTTT	CASSPRFDRDSTEAFF
.	TRBJ1-5	TRBV7-9	.	TGTGCCAGCAGCTTTCAGTATAGCAATCAGCCCCAGCATTTT	CASSFQYSNQPQHF
.	TRBJ2-7	TRBV10-3	TRBD1	TGTGCCATCAGTGGGACAGGGGGACCAAATTCCTACGAGCAGTACTTC	CAISGTGGPNSYEQYF
.	TRBJ1-1	TRBV6-1	.	TGTGTCCCACTGGCAGAAAGGTATACGAACACTGAAGCTTTCTTT	CVPLAERYTNTEAFF
.	TRBJ2-1	TRBV11-3	.	TGTGCCAGCAGCTCCGGGCGCGGGTGGGGTGAGCAGTTCTTC	CASSSGRGWGEQFF
.	TRBJ2-3	TRBV4-1	.	TGCGCCAGCAGCCAAGAGAACTGGCAGCCTACGCAGTATTTT	CASSQENWQPTQYF
.	TRBJ2-3	TRBV9	.	TGTGCCAGCAGCGTAGCTTGGGGAGAGACAGATACGCAGTATTTT	CASSVAWGETDTQYF
few	TRBJ2-3	TRBV5-4	.	TGTGCCAGCAGTTGGGACCACCGCACAGATACGCAGTATTTT	CASSWDHRTDTQYF